This T cell receptor beta chain was identified during a study of blood T cell repertoires in COVID-19. Study at large: T cells, B-cell-depleted T cells, or PBMCs provided the cDNA or gDNA that served as material.

Data came from immunoSEQ multiplex PCR; TCRdb stores just in-frame clones and leaves some out. The table lists under 300,000 clones, nearly 90% of them singletons. Researchers sorted participants into cohorts using their self-reported clinical history. The CDR3 has 16 amino acids. V was pared by 5 bases and J by 4 bases, with 8 bases of the junction left unmatched. CDR1 is MNHEY and CDR2 is SMNVEV in the germline V gene (reference sequence). The V gene is TRBV27, the J gene TRBJ2-1; TRBD2 matches 10 bases. Sequenced input: PBMCs or T cells enriched from blood (not recorded which). The clonotype was recovered from a woman aged 25 to 45 who had recovered from COVID-19. This CDR3 is CASSTRTSGYYNEQFF. The CDR3 DNA sequence: TGTGCCAGCAGTACCCGGACTAGCGGATATTACAATGAGCAGTTCTTC.